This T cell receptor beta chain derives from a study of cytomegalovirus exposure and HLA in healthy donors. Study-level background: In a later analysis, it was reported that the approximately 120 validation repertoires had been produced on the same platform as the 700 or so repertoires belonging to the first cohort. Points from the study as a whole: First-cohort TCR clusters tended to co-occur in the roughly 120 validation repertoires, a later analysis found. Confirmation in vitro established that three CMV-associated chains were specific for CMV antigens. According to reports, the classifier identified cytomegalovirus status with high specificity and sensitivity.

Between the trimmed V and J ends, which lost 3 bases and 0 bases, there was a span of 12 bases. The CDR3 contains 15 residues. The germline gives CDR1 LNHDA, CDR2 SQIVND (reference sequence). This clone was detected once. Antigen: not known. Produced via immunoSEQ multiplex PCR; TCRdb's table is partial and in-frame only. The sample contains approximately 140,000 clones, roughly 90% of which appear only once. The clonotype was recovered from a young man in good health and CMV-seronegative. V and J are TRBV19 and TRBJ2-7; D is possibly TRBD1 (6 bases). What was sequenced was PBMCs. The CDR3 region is CASSMWGQSSYEQYF. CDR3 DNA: TGTGCCAGTAGTATGTGGGGGCAGAGCTCCTACGAGCAGTACTTC.